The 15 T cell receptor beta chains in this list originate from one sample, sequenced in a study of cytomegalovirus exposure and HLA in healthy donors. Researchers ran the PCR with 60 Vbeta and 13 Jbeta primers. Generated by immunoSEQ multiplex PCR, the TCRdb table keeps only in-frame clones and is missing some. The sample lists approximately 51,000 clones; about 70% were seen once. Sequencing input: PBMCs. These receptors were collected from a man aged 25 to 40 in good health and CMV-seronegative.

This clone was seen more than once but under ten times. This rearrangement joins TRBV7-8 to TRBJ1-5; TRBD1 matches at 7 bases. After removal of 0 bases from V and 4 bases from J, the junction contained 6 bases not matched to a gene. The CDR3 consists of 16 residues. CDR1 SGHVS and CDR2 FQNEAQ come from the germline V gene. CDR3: CASSLATGQINQPQHF. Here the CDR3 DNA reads TGTGCCAGCAGCTTAGCGACGGGACAGATAAATCAGCCCCAGCATTTT.

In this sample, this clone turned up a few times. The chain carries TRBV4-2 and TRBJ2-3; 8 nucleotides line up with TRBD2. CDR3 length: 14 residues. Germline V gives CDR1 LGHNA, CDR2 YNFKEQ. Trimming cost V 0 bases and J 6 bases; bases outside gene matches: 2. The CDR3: CASSQDGGRDTQYF. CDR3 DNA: TGTGCCAGCAGCCAAGATGGCGGGAGGGATACGCAGTATTTT.

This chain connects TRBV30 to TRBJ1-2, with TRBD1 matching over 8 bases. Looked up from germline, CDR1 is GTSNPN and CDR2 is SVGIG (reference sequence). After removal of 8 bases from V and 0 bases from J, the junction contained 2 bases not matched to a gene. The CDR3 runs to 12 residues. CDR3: CATGGANYGYTF. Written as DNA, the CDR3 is TGTGCCACAGGGGGAGCTAACTATGGCTACACCTTC.

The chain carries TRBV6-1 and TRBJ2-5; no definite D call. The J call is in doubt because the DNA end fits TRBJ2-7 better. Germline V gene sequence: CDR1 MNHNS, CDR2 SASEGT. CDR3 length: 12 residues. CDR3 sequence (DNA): TGTGCCAGCAGGCGACACTTCTACGAGCAGTACTTC. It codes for CASRRHFYEQYF.

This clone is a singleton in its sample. The CDR3 region is CASSPTMNSYEQYF. In DNA form, the CDR3 reads TGTGCCAGTAGTCCTACGATGAACTCCTACGAGCAGTACTTC. This chain links TRBV19 with TRBJ2-7; no clear D. Trimming cost V 5 bases and J 0 bases, with 11 bases left between them. CDR3 length equals 14 residues. In germline, CDR1 is LNHDA, CDR2 SQIVND (reference sequence).

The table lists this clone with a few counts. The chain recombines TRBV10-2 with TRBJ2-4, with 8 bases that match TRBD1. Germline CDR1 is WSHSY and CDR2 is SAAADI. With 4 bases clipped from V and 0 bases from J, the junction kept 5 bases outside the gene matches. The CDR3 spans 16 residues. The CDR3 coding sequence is TGCGCCAGCAGTGGGACAGGGCTACTAGCCAAAAACATTCAGTACTTC. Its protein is CASSGTGLLAKNIQYF.

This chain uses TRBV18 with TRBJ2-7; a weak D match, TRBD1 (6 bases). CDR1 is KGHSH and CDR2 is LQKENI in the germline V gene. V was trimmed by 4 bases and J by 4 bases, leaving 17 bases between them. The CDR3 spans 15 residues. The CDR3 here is CASSHRPDSPYEQYF. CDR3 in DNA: TGTGCCAGCTCACACCGCCCGGACAGCCCGTACGAGCAGTACTTC.

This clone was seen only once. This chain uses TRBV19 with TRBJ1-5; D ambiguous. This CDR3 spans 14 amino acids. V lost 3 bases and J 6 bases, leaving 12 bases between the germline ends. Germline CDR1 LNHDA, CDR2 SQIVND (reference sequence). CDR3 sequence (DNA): TGTGCCAGTAGTATTCGGGATACGGGTCAGCCCCAGCATTTT. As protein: CASSIRDTGQPQHF. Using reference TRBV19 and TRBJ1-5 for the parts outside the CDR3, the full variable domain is DGGITQSPKYLFRKEGQNVTLSCEQNLNHDAMYWYRQDPGQGLRLIYYSQIVNDFQKGDIAEGYSVSREKKESFPLTVTSAQKNPTAFYLCASSIRDTGQPQHFGDGTRLSIL.

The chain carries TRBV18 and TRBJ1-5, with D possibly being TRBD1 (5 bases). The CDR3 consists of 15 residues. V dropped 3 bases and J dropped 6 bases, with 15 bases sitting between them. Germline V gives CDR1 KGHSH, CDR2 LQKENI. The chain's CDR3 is CASSPEQVGGQPQHF. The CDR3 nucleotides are TGTGCCAGCTCACCGGAACAGGTGGGAGGTCAGCCCCAGCATTTT. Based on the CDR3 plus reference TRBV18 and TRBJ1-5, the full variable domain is NAGVMQNPRHLVRRRGQEARLRCSPMKGHSHVYWYRQLPEEGLKFMVYLQKENIIDESGMPKERFSAEFPKEGPSILRIQQVVRGDSAAYFCASSPEQVGGQPQHFGDGTRLSIL.

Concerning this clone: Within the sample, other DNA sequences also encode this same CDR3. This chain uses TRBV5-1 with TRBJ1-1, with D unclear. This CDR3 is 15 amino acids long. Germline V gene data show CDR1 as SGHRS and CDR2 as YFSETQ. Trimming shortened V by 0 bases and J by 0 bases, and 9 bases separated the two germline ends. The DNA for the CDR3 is TGCGCCAGCAGCTTGGGTGGCAGTTTGAACACTGAAGCTTTCTTT. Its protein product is CASSLGGSLNTEAFF.

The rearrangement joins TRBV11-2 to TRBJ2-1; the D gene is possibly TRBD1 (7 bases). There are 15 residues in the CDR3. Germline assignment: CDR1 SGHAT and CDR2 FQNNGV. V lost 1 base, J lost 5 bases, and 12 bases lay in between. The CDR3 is CASSLAGGQNNEQFF. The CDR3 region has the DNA TGTGCCAGCAGCTTAGCCGGGGGACAGAACAATGAGCAGTTCTTC.

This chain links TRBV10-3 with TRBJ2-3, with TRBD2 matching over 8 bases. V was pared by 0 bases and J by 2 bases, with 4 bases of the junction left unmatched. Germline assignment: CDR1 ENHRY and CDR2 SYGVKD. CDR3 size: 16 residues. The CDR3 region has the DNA TGTGCCATCAGTGAGTCCCGGGAGGGCCCCACAGATACGCAGTATTTT. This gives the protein CAISESREGPTDTQYF.

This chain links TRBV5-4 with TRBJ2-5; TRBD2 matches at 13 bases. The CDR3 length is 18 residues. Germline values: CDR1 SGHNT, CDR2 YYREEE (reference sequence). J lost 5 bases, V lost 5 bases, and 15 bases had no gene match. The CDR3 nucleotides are TGTGCCAGCAGGGAGGGACTAGCGGGACCAGACGGGCTGGAGACCCAGTACTTC. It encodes CASREGLAGPDGLETQYF.

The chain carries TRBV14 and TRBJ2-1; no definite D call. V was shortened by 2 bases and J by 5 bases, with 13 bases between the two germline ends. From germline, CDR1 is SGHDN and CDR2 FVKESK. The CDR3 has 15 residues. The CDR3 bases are TGTGCCAGCAGCCAATTGGAGAGCGTACACAATGAGCAGTTCTTC. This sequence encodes CASSQLESVHNEQFF. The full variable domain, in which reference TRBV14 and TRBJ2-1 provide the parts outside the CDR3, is EAGVTQFPSHSVIEKGQTVTLRCDPISGHDNLYWYRRVMGKEIKFLLHFVKESKQDESGMPNNRFLAERTGGTYSTLKVQPAELEDSGVYFCASSQLESVHNEQFFGPGTRLTVL.

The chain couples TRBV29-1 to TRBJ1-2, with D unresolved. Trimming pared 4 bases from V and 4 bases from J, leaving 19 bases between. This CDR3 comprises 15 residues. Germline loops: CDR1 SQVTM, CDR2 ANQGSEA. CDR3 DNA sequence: TGCAGCGTTGTTAATCCCCCTACCAACGGCTATGGCTACACCTTC. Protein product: CSVVNPPTNGYGYTF. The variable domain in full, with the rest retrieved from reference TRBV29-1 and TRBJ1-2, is SAVISQKPSRDICQRGTSLTIQCQVDSQVTMMFWYRQQPGQSLTLIATANQGSEATYESGFVIDKFPISRPNLTFSTLTVSNMSPEDSSIYLCSVVNPPTNGYGYTFGSGTRLTVV.